This T cell receptor beta chain was observed in a study of CD8 T cells in ankylosing spondylitis. Broader study findings: Matched ankylosing spondylitis synovial fluid reportedly contained a significantly enriched population of disease-linked clones. Certain motif variants had earlier been reported in reactive arthritis synovial fluid and blood. Researchers report that disease-linked clones proved CD8+ and relatively rare in peripheral blood. The study identified a TCR beta motif of several highly homologous variants that appeared characteristic of ankylosing spondylitis blood.

On this clonotype itself: The target antigen is unknown.

Using quantitative 5'-RACE with molecular barcodes, the authors made TCR beta libraries. TCRdb re-analysed the 5' RACE reads in MiXCR, keeping a single row per CDR3 protein. Of approximately 540,000 distinct CDR3 sequences listed, more than 9.5% are singletons. This clonotype was obtained from a male donor with ankylosing spondylitis. Sequencing used blood, either unsorted or a sorted T cell fraction (not recorded which).

In nucleotides, the CDR3 is TGTGCCAGCAGCTTGGTCCTTCAACGGGGCTACACCTTC. Encoded protein: CASSLVLQRGYTF. The chain combines TRBV5-5 with TRBJ1-2; no clear D gene. Trimming pared 0 bases from V and 8 bases from J, leaving 11 bases between. CDR1 and CDR2 (germline): SGHKS, YYEKEE (reference sequence). The CDR3 loop spans 13 amino acids.